A selection of T cell receptor beta chains follows, all from one sample in a study of shared clonotypes between healthy human individuals. The assay was immunoSEQ multiplex PCR, and TCRdb's table has in-frame clones only and misses some. The table includes some 2,100,000 clones, approximately 96% detected once. The source material was naive CD4+ T cells sorted from blood. The receptors stem from a man between 18 and 29 years old in good health. Both conserved end residues are part of each CDR3. The D gene is left open where the match is weak. Clone size appears in some rows only: once, few, many, or a class for an expanded clone.

D: -; size: -; V: TRBV19; J: TRBJ1-3; CDR3: CASSIDKMAAGNTIYF; DNA: TGTGCCAGTAGTATAGATAAGATGGCAGCTGGAAACACCATATATTTT
D: -; size: -; V: TRBV28; J: TRBJ2-7; CDR3: CASSSPYEQYF; DNA: TGTGCCAGCAGCAGCCCCTACGAGCAGTACTTC
D: -; size: -; V: TRBV6-5; J: TRBJ2-7; CDR3: CASSYSQALYEQYF; DNA: TGTGCCAGCAGTTACTCCCAGGCCCTCTACGAGCAGTACTTC
D: TRBD1; size: once; V: TRBV18; J: TRBJ2-7; CDR3: CASSYDRVYEQYF; DNA: TGTGCCAGCTCCTACGACAGGGTGTACGAGCAGTACTTC
D: -; size: -; V: TRBV29-1; J: TRBJ2-7; CDR3: CSVVHPRPLYEQYF; DNA: TGCAGCGTTGTCCATCCGAGGCCCCTCTACGAGCAGTACTTC
D: -; size: -; V: TRBV7-9; J: TRBJ1-1; CDR3: CASSLAVLAGRAFF; DNA: TGTGCCAGCAGCTTAGCGGTTTTGGCAGGCCGGGCTTTCTTT
D: -; size: once; V: TRBV11-2; J: TRBJ1-2; CDR3: CASSRGTGGYYGYTF; DNA: TGTGCCAGCAGCCGCGGGACGGGGGGTTACTATGGCTACACCTTC
D: -; size: -; V: TRBV5-1; J: TRBJ1-4; CDR3: CASSPGSGEKLFF; DNA: TGCGCCAGCAGCCCCGGCTCGGGCGAAAAACTGTTTTTT
D: -; size: -; V: TRBV6-6; J: TRBJ1-2; CDR3: CASSYGANYGYTF; DNA: TGTGCCAGCAGTTACGGCGCTAACTATGGCTACACCTTC
D: TRBD2; size: -; V: TRBV5-5; J: TRBJ2-7; CDR3: CASSRPGTSGTLYF; DNA: TGTGCCAGCAGCAGGCCCGGGACTAGCGGGACTTTGTACTTC
D: TRBD2; size: once; V: TRBV30; J: TRBJ2-5; CDR3: CAVSGGGQETQYF; DNA: TGTGCAGTTAGCGGGGGGGGCCAGGAGACCCAGTACTTC
D: -; size: -; V: TRBV10-2; J: TRBJ2-3; CDR3: CASSELSDTQYF; DNA: TGCGCCAGCAGTGAGTTGTCAGATACGCAGTATTTT
D: -; size: -; V: TRBV7-9; J: TRBJ1-6; CDR3: CASSSGSSSYNSPLHF; DNA: TGTGCCAGCAGTTCAGGGTCTAGCTCCTATAATTCACCCCTCCACTTT
D: -; size: -; V: TRBV19; J: TRBJ2-1; CDR3: CASSGLGVNEQFF; DNA: TGTGCCAGTTCCGGCCTCGGGGTGAATGAGCAGTTCTTC
D: -; size: -; V: TRBV2; J: TRBJ2-5; CDR3: CASSEMGGETQYF; DNA: TGTGCCAGCAGTGAAATGGGGGGAGAGACCCAGTACTTC
D: TRBD1; size: -; V: TRBV28; J: TRBJ2-7; CDR3: CASTRQGLEQYF; DNA: TGTGCCAGCACTAGACAGGGTCTCGAGCAGTACTTC
D: TRBD1; size: -; V: TRBV10-3; J: TRBJ2-1; CDR3: CAISETGQDYNEQFF; DNA: TGTGCCATCAGTGAGACGGGACAGGACTACAATGAGCAGTTCTTC
D: TRBD2; size: -; V: TRBV2; J: TRBJ2-1; CDR3: CASRTLAMSSYNEQFF; DNA: TGTGCCAGCAGGACACTAGCGATGAGCTCCTACAATGAGCAGTTCTTC
D: TRBD1; size: -; V: TRBV29-1; J: TRBJ1-2; CDR3: CSVVETGAFYGYTF; DNA: TGCAGCGTTGTGGAGACAGGGGCTTTCTATGGCTACACCTTC
D: -; size: -; V: TRBV29-1; J: TRBJ2-1; CDR3: CSAYIGLHNEQFF; DNA: TGCAGCGCCTACATTGGACTACACAATGAGCAGTTCTTC
D: -; size: -; V: TRBV6-1; J: TRBJ1-1; CDR3: CASSPGDRTEAFF; DNA: TGTGCCAGCAGCCCCGGGGACCGCACTGAAGCTTTCTTT
D: TRBD1; size: once; V: TRBV15; J: TRBJ1-1; CDR3: CATSRPTGAFEAFF; DNA: TGTGCCACCAGCAGACCGACAGGGGCCTTCGAAGCTTTCTTT
D: -; size: once; V: TRBV2; J: TRBJ2-2; CDR3: CASSDIPSAGELFF; DNA: TGTGCCAGCAGTGACATCCCTAGTGCCGGGGAGCTGTTTTTT
D: -; size: -; V: TRBV28; J: TRBJ1-6; CDR3: CASRDIGVSPLHF; DNA: TGTGCCAGCAGAGACATCGGAGTTTCACCCCTCCACTTT
D: -; size: -; V: TRBV6-1; J: TRBJ1-1; CDR3: CASSDWTEAFF; DNA: TGTGCCAGCAGTGATTGGACAGAAGCTTTCTTT
D: TRBD1; size: -; V: TRBV19; J: TRBJ1-6; CDR3: CASRLGDRDSPLHF; DNA: TGTGCCAGCAGGTTGGGGGACAGAGATTCACCCCTCCACTTT
D: TRBD2; size: -; V: TRBV18; J: TRBJ2-1; CDR3: CASSPGLAGYNEQFF; DNA: TGTGCCAGCTCACCTGGACTAGCGGGATACAATGAGCAGTTCTTC
D: -; size: -; V: TRBV9; J: TRBJ2-2; CDR3: CASSVVHSGLSGELFF; DNA: TGTGCCAGCAGCGTAGTGCACAGCGGGTTGTCCGGGGAGCTGTTTTTT
D: -; size: -; V: TRBV6-1; J: TRBJ1-4; CDR3: CASSGVSGGPRKLFF; DNA: TGTGCCAGCAGTGGGGTGAGTGGCGGCCCCCGAAAACTGTTTTTT
D: TRBD1; size: -; V: TRBV4-3; J: TRBJ2-2; CDR3: CASSRNDRGNTGELFF; DNA: TGCGCCAGCAGCCGAAACGACAGGGGTAACACCGGGGAGCTGTTTTTT
D: -; size: -; V: TRBV6-5; J: TRBJ2-7; CDR3: CASTRGDEQYF; DNA: TGTGCCAGCACGCGTGGGGACGAGCAGTACTTC
D: TRBD1; size: -; V: TRBV6-5; J: TRBJ1-1; CDR3: CASRDPDRDALVAFF; DNA: TGTGCCAGCAGAGACCCAGACAGGGACGCTCTTGTAGCTTTCTTT
D: -; size: -; V: TRBV30; J: TRBJ1-1; CDR3: CAWSRATMNTEAFF; DNA: TGTGCCTGGAGTAGGGCCACAATGAACACTGAAGCTTTCTTT
D: -; size: -; V: TRBV7-2; J: TRBJ1-3; CDR3: CASSFLTGSSGNTIYF; DNA: TGTGCCAGCAGCTTTCTCACAGGGAGCTCTGGAAACACCATATATTTT
D: TRBD1; size: -; V: TRBV7-9; J: TRBJ2-3; CDR3: CASSLVGQGTTQYF; DNA: TGTGCCAGCAGCTTGGTGGGACAGGGGACTACGCAGTATTTT
D: -; size: -; V: TRBV5-1; J: TRBJ1-5; CDR3: CASSPVGVQPQHF; DNA: TGCGCCAGCAGCCCGGTTGGGGTCCAGCCCCAGCATTTT
D: -; size: -; V: TRBV12-5; J: TRBJ1-3; CDR3: CASGSSLMDSSGNTIYF; DNA: TGTGCTAGTGGTTCCTCATTAATGGACAGCTCTGGAAACACCATATATTTT
D: -; size: -; V: TRBV6-6; J: TRBJ1-5; CDR3: CASSYRDSNQPQHF; DNA: TGTGCCAGCAGTTACCGGGATAGCAATCAGCCCCAGCATTTT
D: TRBD2; size: -; V: TRBV7-3; J: TRBJ2-3; CDR3: CASSLAGGNTDTQYF; DNA: TGTGCCAGCAGCTTAGCGGGGGGGAACACAGATACGCAGTATTTT
D: TRBD1; size: -; V: TRBV7-8; J: TRBJ2-2; CDR3: CASSTTGAGELFF; DNA: TGTGCCAGCAGCACGACAGGGGCCGGGGAGCTGTTTTTT
D: -; size: -; V: TRBV5-1; J: TRBJ1-1; CDR3: CASPPTALNTEAFF; DNA: TGCGCCAGCCCCCCAACGGCCTTGAACACTGAAGCTTTCTTT
D: TRBD1; size: -; V: TRBV7-2; J: TRBJ1-5; CDR3: CASSLVRTGGQPQHF; DNA: TGTGCCAGCAGCTTAGTAAGGACAGGGGGGCAGCCCCAGCATTTT
D: TRBD2; size: -; V: TRBV10-3; J: TRBJ2-1; CDR3: CATGTSGNEQFF; DNA: TGTGCCACTGGGACTAGCGGCAATGAGCAGTTCTTC
D: -; size: -; V: TRBV29-1; J: TRBJ1-1; CDR3: CSVATDMNTEAFF; DNA: TGCAGCGTTGCTACTGACATGAACACTGAAGCTTTCTTT
D: -; size: -; V: TRBV19; J: TRBJ1-1; CDR3: CASSMRAGEAFF; DNA: TGTGCCAGTAGTATGAGGGCAGGTGAAGCTTTCTTT
D: TRBD1; size: -; V: TRBV9; J: TRBJ2-7; CDR3: CASSPRQGAIYEQYF; DNA: TGTGCCAGCAGCCCACGACAGGGTGCCATCTACGAGCAGTACTTC
D: TRBD1; size: -; V: TRBV27; J: TRBJ1-6; CDR3: CASSLQGDRGYNSPLHF; DNA: TGTGCCAGCAGTTTACAGGGGGACAGGGGTTATAATTCACCCCTCCACTTT
D: TRBD2; size: -; V: TRBV30; J: TRBJ2-1; CDR3: CAWSARSWTSGSDEQFF; DNA: TGTGCCTGGAGTGCGAGATCCTGGACTAGCGGGAGCGATGAGCAGTTCTTC
D: -; size: -; V: TRBV9; J: TRBJ1-6; CDR3: CASSRAQNSPLHF; DNA: TGTGCCAGCAGCAGGGCACAGAATTCACCCCTCCACTTT
D: -; size: -; V: TRBV28; J: TRBJ2-7; CDR3: CASSLLSDYSSYEQYF; DNA: TGTGCCAGCAGTTTATTGTCGGATTACAGCTCCTACGAGCAGTACTTC
D: -; size: -; V: TRBV2; J: TRBJ1-4; CDR3: CASNPQGTNEKLFF; DNA: TGTGCCAGCAACCCACAGGGTACTAATGAAAAACTGTTTTTT
D: -; size: -; V: TRBV9; J: TRBJ2-2; CDR3: CASSRRTGRDTGELFF; DNA: TGTGCCAGCAGCCGGCGGACAGGGAGGGACACCGGGGAGCTGTTTTTT
D: -; size: once; V: TRBV19; J: TRBJ2-2; CDR3: CASLGGSGTGELFF; DNA: TGTGCCAGTTTGGGGGGATCCGGCACCGGGGAGCTGTTTTTT
D: -; size: -; V: TRBV9; J: TRBJ1-6; CDR3: CASSAGARLAWPNNSPLHF; DNA: TGTGCCAGCAGCGCCGGTGCACGCCTGGCCTGGCCTAATAATTCACCCCTCCACTTT
D: -; size: -; V: TRBV30; J: TRBJ2-3; CDR3: CAWRHSTSADTQYF; DNA: TGTGCCTGGAGACACAGCACATCGGCAGATACGCAGTATTTT
D: -; size: -; V: TRBV28; J: TRBJ1-1; CDR3: CASSRSRWNTEAFF; DNA: TGTGCCAGCAGCCGGTCCCGGTGGAACACTGAAGCTTTCTTT
D: -; size: -; V: TRBV9; J: TRBJ2-7; CDR3: CASSVDVGGEQYF; DNA: TGTGCCAGCAGCGTAGATGTTGGCGGTGAGCAGTACTTC